A single sample gave rise to the 9 T cell receptor beta chains below, sequenced in a study of shared clonotypes between healthy human individuals (dated by TCRdb to 2018 to 2020). Preparation of the library involved the immunoSEQ multiplex PCR assay. The table comes from immuneACCESS by way of TCRdb, which keeps in-frame sequences with V and J called. Part of the clones is missing from these tables; in studies checked, under half for an unresolved V gene and the rest for unknown reasons. Across this sample there are 1 million to 1.2 million clones, with roughly 77% seen only once. In total, the top ten clones hold roughly 0.9% of the sample. The source material was memory CD4+ T cells from PBMCs. The meaning of the sample's cell subset or site label: CD45RA-negative fraction. Every receptor here comes from a man aged 18 to 35 in good health. Some clones in this sample may be carry-over from other donors' samples.

The rearrangement links TRBV28 to TRBJ2-3, with D perhaps being TRBD1 or TRBD2 (5 bases each). This CDR3 comprises 15 residues. CDR1 MDHEN and CDR2 SYDVKM come from the germline V gene. V gave up 3 bases and J gave up 1 base, with 11 bases separating them. The CDR3 here is CASSLRGRGTDTQYF. DNA of the CDR3: TGTGCCAGCAGTTTGAGGGGCAGGGGCACAGATACGCAGTATTTT.

The gene calls are TRBV19 and TRBJ1-3, with a tentative D call TRBD1 (6 bases). Deletions cut 4 bases from V and 3 bases from J, with 25 bases between. Germline V gene sequence: CDR1 LNHDA, CDR2 SQIVND (reference sequence). The CDR3 covers 19 residues. The CDR3 loop is CASSTFRNRVFMGGNTIYF. The CDR3 bases are TGTGCCAGTAGTACTTTCCGGAACAGGGTCTTCATGGGTGGAAACACCATATATTTT. The variable domain in full, completed from reference TRBV19 and TRBJ1-3, reads DGGITQSPKYLFRKEGQNVTLSCEQNLNHDAMYWYRQDPGQGLRLIYYSQIVNDFQKGDIAEGYSVSREKKESFPLTVTSAQKNPTAFYLCASSTFRNRVFMGGNTIYFGEGSWLTVV.

CDR3 in amino acids: CSVASGPEKLFF. The CDR3, as DNA: TGCAGCGTTGCGTCAGGTCCTGAAAAACTGTTTTTT. V is TRBV29-1 and J is TRBJ1-4, with no clear D. V was shortened by 4 bases and J by 7 bases, with 10 bases between the two germline ends. This CDR3 contains 12 residues. Germline V gene sequence: CDR1 SQVTM, CDR2 ANQGSEA.

As regards this clone: The same CDR3 is also encoded by other DNA sequences in this sample. The chain is built from TRBV5-1 and TRBJ2-5, with D possibly being TRBD1 (5 bases). V gave up 0 bases and J gave up 3 bases, with 12 bases separating them. The CDR3 is made up of 15 amino acids. Germline V lookup: CDR1 SGHRS, CDR2 YFSETQ. Here the CDR3 DNA reads TGCGCCAGCAGCTTGGCAGGGTCGTCGGAAGAGACCCAGTACTTC. Protein: CASSLAGSSEETQYF.

The V and J genes are TRBV5-4 and TRBJ2-3; TRBD2 matches at 12 bases. Germline V CDR1 and CDR2: SGHNT, YYREEE (reference sequence). The CDR3 has 15 residues. J gave up 4 bases and V 2 bases, and 2 bases lay outside the gene matches. CDR3 nucleotides: TGTGCCAGCAGCTTTACTAGCGGGGGGCCAGATACGCAGTATTTT. This gives the protein CASSFTSGGPDTQYF.

The rearrangement links TRBV12-5 to TRBJ2-3; 10 bases match TRBD2. In germline, CDR1 is LGHNT, CDR2 FRNRAP. The CDR3 is 19 residues long. Germline trimming cut 7 bases from V and 4 bases from J; bases unmatched to any gene: 20. The CDR3 DNA reads TGTGCTAGTGCCCTCGGGCAGGGGTCTAGCGGGAGTCGGGCAGATACGCAGTATTTT. Translation: CASALGQGSSGSRADTQYF.

J is TRBJ2-5 and V is TRBV19; TRBD1 is a possible D gene (7 bases). Trimming left V 6 bases short and J 4 bases short, with 18 bases between. Germline CDR1 and CDR2: LNHDA and SQIVND (reference sequence). The CDR3 totals 15 residues. The chain's CDR3 is CASSPQGGEGETQYF. DNA for the CDR3: TGTGCCAGTAGCCCGCAGGGGGGCGAGGGAGAGACCCAGTACTTC. The whole variable domain, filled in from reference TRBV19 and TRBJ2-5, reads DGGITQSPKYLFRKEGQNVTLSCEQNLNHDAMYWYRQDPGQGLRLIYYSQIVNDFQKGDIAEGYSVSREKKESFPLTVTSAQKNPTAFYLCASSPQGGEGETQYFGPGTRLLVL.

This chain links TRBV5-1 with TRBJ2-1; 14 bases are shared with TRBD2. J gave up 9 bases and V 4 bases, and 9 bases lay outside the gene matches. The V gene's germline CDR1 is SGHRS and CDR2 YFSETQ. This CDR3 has 16 amino acids. The CDR3 sequence is CASSQGRLAGGGEQFF. The CDR3 DNA reads as TGCGCCAGCAGCCAAGGTCGACTAGCGGGAGGGGGTGAGCAGTTCTTC.

This clone was found a few times. The rearrangement joins TRBV5-1 to TRBJ2-1; 7 bases align to TRBD2. The length of the CDR3 is 15 residues. Germline loops: CDR1 SGHRS, CDR2 YFSETQ. With 4 bases clipped from V and 3 bases from J, the junction kept 7 bases outside the gene matches. The CDR3 protein is CASSPQWTSYNEQFF. DNA for the CDR3: TGCGCCAGCAGCCCGCAGTGGACTAGCTACAATGAGCAGTTCTTC.